The 15 T cell receptor beta chains listed next were all sequenced from one sample in a study of blood T cell repertoires in COVID-19. The method was immunoSEQ multiplex PCR; TCRdb's version includes in-frame clones alone and lacks a portion of them. The sample comprises about 230,000 clones, 85% to 90% of which are singletons, and about 9.9% rests with the top ten. Sequencing was done on a sample of peripheral blood. All receptors come from a man aged 50-60 years with COVID-19, enrolled during active disease.

The chain combines TRBV6-5 with TRBJ1-1; TRBD1 aligns across 10 bases. The CDR3 extends over 16 amino acids. With 4 bases clipped from V and 4 bases from J, the junction kept 9 bases outside the gene matches. Germline V lookup: CDR1 MNHEY, CDR2 SVGAGI. The CDR3 region has the DNA TGTGCCAGCAGTTCAGGACAGGGGGGTGCCGGCACTGAAGCTTTCTTT. Translated, it gives CASSSGQGGAGTEAFF.

J is TRBJ1-3 and V is TRBV20-1; D is unresolved. The germline V gene encodes CDR1 DFQATT and CDR2 SNEGSKA (reference sequence). The ends were cut back, 3 bases at V and 5 bases at J, with 8 bases in the middle. This CDR3 comprises 12 residues. CDR3 bases: TGCAGTGCTAGTGACGGGAGAAACACCATATATTTT. It specifies CSASDGRNTIYF.

The chain uses TRBV19 and TRBJ1-4, with D hard to call. Germline V lookup: CDR1 LNHDA, CDR2 SQIVND (reference sequence). This CDR3 is 14 amino acids long. The ends were cut back, 3 bases at V and 6 bases at J, with 11 bases in the middle. This CDR3 is CASSITLGYEKLFF. The CDR3 DNA reads TGTGCCAGTAGTATTACGCTCGGGTATGAAAAACTGTTTTTT.

The chain carries TRBV6-6 and TRBJ2-7; D is uncertain. CDR1 and CDR2 (germline): MNHNY, SVGAGI (reference sequence). V was clipped by 2 bases and J by 3 bases, with 8 bases between them. CDR3 length: 13 residues. CDR3 residues: CASSYNRDYEQYF. CDR3 bases: TGTGCCAGCAGTTACAATAGAGACTACGAGCAGTACTTC.

The chain has TRBV19 and TRBJ1-5; D unclear. Germline loops: CDR1 LNHDA, CDR2 SQIVND (reference sequence). The CDR3 has 17 residues. V lost 3 bases and J lost 0, with 15 bases in between. Here the CDR3 DNA reads TGTGCCAGTAGTATTTTAGCGGGCAGAGATAGCAATCAGCCCCAGCATTTT. Protein product: CASSILAGRDSNQPQHF.

V gene TRBV18 combines with J gene TRBJ2-5, with 9 bases aligning to TRBD1. V shed 5 bases and J 4 bases; nucleotides not matched to a gene: 5. The CDR3 is 14 residues long. Germline values: CDR1 KGHSH, CDR2 LQKENI. The CDR3 protein is CASSVGTGLETQYF. The DNA of the CDR3 is TGTGCCAGCTCAGTCGGGACAGGGCTAGAGACCCAGTACTTC.

The chain employs TRBV30 and TRBJ1-2, with 7 positions matching TRBD1. Germline V gene data show CDR1 as GTSNPN and CDR2 as SVGIG (reference sequence). The junction had 10 bases not matched to a gene; V was cut back by 5 bases and J by 4 bases. This CDR3 is 14 amino acids long. CDR3 DNA: TGTGCCTGGTCTAGAAGGGGGCTTAGCTATGGCTACACCTTC. Its protein product is CAWSRRGLSYGYTF.

The V gene is TRBV19, the J gene TRBJ1-3; 7 bases line up with TRBD1. V gave up 4 bases and J gave up 2 bases; unmatched junction bases: 5. Germline V gene sequence: CDR1 LNHDA, CDR2 SQIVND (reference sequence). The CDR3 runs to 15 residues. The CDR3 DNA follows: TGTGCCAGTAGTACCTCCGACAGGGCTGGAAACACCATATATTTT. Amino acid sequence: CASSTSDRAGNTIYF.

In its sample, this clone was seen a few times. This chain connects TRBV2 to TRBJ2-7; 8 bases are a match to TRBD1. Trimming removed 6 bases from V and 5 bases from J; junction bases left unmatched: 12. The CDR3 sequence is 15 residues long. Looked up from germline, CDR1 is SNHLY and CDR2 is FYNNEI. The DNA of the CDR3 is TGTGCCAGCAGCGAGCGGTCAGGGGGCGTCCACGAGCAGTACTTC. Translated, it gives CASSERSGGVHEQYF.

The chain recombines TRBV5-1 with TRBJ2-7; 9 nucleotides align to TRBD1. Germline CDR1 SGHRS, CDR2 YFSETQ. J lost 3 bases, V lost 6 bases, and 4 bases had no gene match. The CDR3 is 13 amino acids. CDR3 DNA: TGCGCCAGCAAGGGACAGGGAGACTACGAGCAGTACTTC. Translated: CASKGQGDYEQYF.

This chain joins TRBV7-8 and TRBJ2-1, with 9 bases aligning to TRBD1. From germline, CDR1 is SGHVS and CDR2 FQNEAQ. The length of the CDR3 is 14 residues. The J segment lost 5 bases and the V segment lost 4 bases, leaving 3 bases of the junction unmatched. CDR3 loop: CASSYGQGNNEQFF. For the CDR3, the DNA is TGTGCCAGCAGCTACGGACAGGGGAACAATGAGCAGTTCTTC.

The table lists this clone with a count of one. V is TRBV3-1 (or the pseudogene TRBV3-2) and J is TRBJ2-7, with 9 nucleotides matching TRBD2. The CDR3 has 14 amino acids. CDR1 is LGHDT and CDR2 is YNNKEL in the germline V gene (reference sequence). The trim removed 2 bases at V and 5 bases at J, leaving 4 bases unmatched. The CDR3 spells CASSQSGGPHEQYF. The CDR3 DNA reads as TGTGCCAGCAGCCAAAGCGGGGGGCCCCACGAGCAGTACTTC.

In this sample, this clone turned up once. This rearrangement joins TRBV5-1 to TRBJ2-7; the match to TRBD1 covers 10 bases. The ends lost 5 bases at V and 0 bases at J; junction bases unmatched: 2. Germline-derived CDR1 and CDR2 are SGHRS and YFSETQ. This CDR3 is 14 amino acids long. CDR3: CASRGTGDSYEQYF. DNA of the CDR3: TGCGCCAGCAGGGGGACAGGGGACTCCTACGAGCAGTACTTC.

CDR3 amino acids: CASSYSVAGYNEQFF. For the CDR3, the DNA is TGTGCCAGCAGTTACTCGGTAGCGGGATACAATGAGCAGTTCTTC. V gene TRBV6-5 combines with J gene TRBJ2-1; 8 bases are shared with TRBD2. V lost 0 bases, J lost 4 bases, and 2 bases stayed unmatched. CDR1 MNHEY and CDR2 SVGAGI come from the germline V gene. The CDR3 spans 15 residues.

This clone appeared once. At one end, the junction sequence differs from germline, possibly due to a read error. The V gene is TRBV10-3, the J gene TRBJ2-1, with 11 nucleotides matching TRBD2. CDR3 size: 16 residues. Per the germline V gene, CDR1 is ENHRY and CDR2 is SYGVKD. CDR3 loop: CAISKSSGRFGDEQFF. In DNA, the CDR3 is TGTGCCATCAGTAAGTCTAGCGGGAGGTTCGGCGATGAGCAGTTCTTC.